The 32 T cell receptor beta chains in this list originate from one sample, sequenced in a study of vaccination and CD4 T cells after COVID-19. CD4+ T cells that had been cultured provided DNA sequenced with the Oncomine TCR Beta short-read assay. TCRdb fed the PCR reads into MiXCR, producing one record per CDR3 protein. This table holds about 26,000 distinct CDR3 sequences, around 50% found once. These receptors are not linked to any known antigen. The treatment is: approximately 9-day PBMC culture with coronavirus spike peptide pools or control peptides (ViraFEST assay). This specimen was CD4+ T cells from blood, cultured in vitro, taken before SARS-CoV-2 vaccination. These TCRs come from a human donor who received a COVID-19 vaccine.

This clonotype was seen a handful of times. The chain recombines TRBV7-9 with TRBJ1-3; the D is unclear. With 5 bases removed from V and 4 bases from J, the gap between germline ends came to 15 bases. The CDR3 contains 15 residues. Germline loops: CDR1 SEHNR, CDR2 FQNEAQ (reference sequence). The CDR3 nucleotides read TGTGCCAGCAGCCCGCCCTTTAGACAAGGAAACACCATATATTTT. This codes for CASSPPFRQGNTIYF.

This clonotype was observed a few times. V usage is TRBV24-1 and J usage is TRBJ2-3, with 9 bases identical to TRBD1. The CDR3 runs to 15 residues. Trimming removed 9 bases from V and 2 bases from J; junction bases left unmatched: 8. From germline, CDR1 is KGHDR and CDR2 SFDVKD. CDR3 nucleotide sequence: TGTGCCACCGGGGGGGACAGGGAGATCACAGATACGCAGTATTTT. Protein product: CATGGDREITDTQYF.

The V gene is TRBV6-1, the J gene TRBJ1-6; perhaps TRBD1 as D (6 bases). V dropped 6 bases and J dropped 5 bases, with 11 bases sitting between them. CDR1 and CDR2 from the germline V gene are MNHNS and SASEGT. The CDR3 has 14 amino acids. DNA for the CDR3: TGTGCCAGCAGCGACCGGGACAATAATTCACCCCTCCACTTT. Protein: CASSDRDNNSPLHF.

A few counts support this clonotype. V and J are TRBV15 and TRBJ1-1; no firm D call. This CDR3 is built from 13 residues. Trimming stripped 0 bases from V and 6 bases from J, with 8 bases between. Germline CDR1 LNHNV, CDR2 YYDKDF (reference sequence). The CDR3 DNA reads as TGTGCCACCAGCAGAGATTGGGAGGCTGAAGCTTTCTTT. Translated, it gives CATSRDWEAEAFF. The complete variable domain, with remaining parts taken from reference TRBV15 and TRBJ1-1, reads DAMVIQNPRYQVTQFGKPVTLSCSQTLNHNVMYWYQQKSSQAPKLLFHYYDKDFNNEADTPDNFQSRRPNTSFCFLDIRSPGLGDTAMYLCATSRDWEAEAFFGQGTRLTVV.

The CDR3 spells CAWSRGIRGYTF. CDR3 DNA: TGTGCCTGGTCCAGGGGAATTAGGGGCTACACCTTC. V is TRBV30 and J is TRBJ1-2; possibly TRBD1 for D (6 bases). The CDR3 has 12 amino acids. Per germline, CDR1 GTSNPN and CDR2 SVGIG (reference sequence). V dropped 5 bases and J dropped 8 bases, with 15 bases sitting between them.

This clonotype was found a few times. V and J are TRBV24-1 and TRBJ1-5; maybe TRBD1 (6 bases). Germline V CDR1 and CDR2: KGHDR, SFDVKD. The CDR3 extends over 16 amino acids. V gave up 12 bases and J gave up 1 base, with 21 bases separating them. CDR3 coding DNA: TGTGCCTCCCGCAGCCCCAGGGGCTACAGCAATCAGCCCCAGCATTTT. It specifies CASRSPRGYSNQPQHF.

The CDR3 spells CASSVTGGAGNTIYF. DNA of the CDR3: TGTGCCAGTAGTGTCACAGGGGGCGCTGGAAACACCATATATTTT. The chain joins TRBV19 to TRBJ1-3; 9 bases fit TRBD1. Germline V lookup: CDR1 LNHDA, CDR2 SQIVND (reference sequence). CDR3 length: 15 amino acids. The trim removed 5 bases at V and 2 bases at J, leaving 4 bases unmatched. Filled out from reference TRBV19 and TRBJ1-3, the complete variable domain reads DGGITQSPKYLFRKEGQNVTLSCEQNLNHDAMYWYRQDPGQGLRLIYYSQIVNDFQKGDIAEGYSVSREKKESFPLTVTSAQKNPTAFYLCASSVTGGAGNTIYFGEGSWLTVV.

The V gene is TRBV7-8, the J gene TRBJ1-5, with 10 nucleotides matching TRBD1. Germline V CDR1 and CDR2: SGHVS, FQNEAQ. The CDR3 has 19 amino acids. With 5 bases clipped from V and 1 base from J, the junction kept 14 bases outside the gene matches. DNA for the CDR3: TGTGCCAGCAGCCCCCGGCAAGAGACAGGGGGCGGGAGCAATCAGCCCCAGCATTTT. Translation: CASSPRQETGGGSNQPQHF. Full variable domain (rest looked up from reference TRBV7-8 and TRBJ1-5): GAGVSQSPRYKVAKRGQDVALRCDPISGHVSLFWYQQALGQGPEFLTYFQNEAQLDKSGLPSDRFFAERPEGSVSTLKIQRTQQEDSAVYLCASSPRQETGGGSNQPQHFGDGTRLSIL.

This clonotype was found once. J is TRBJ2-1 and V is TRBV20-1; D remains unclear. Germline assignment: CDR1 DFQATT and CDR2 SNEGSKA (reference sequence). V was shortened by 0 bases and J by 0 bases, with 15 bases between the two germline ends. The CDR3 spans 17 residues. The CDR3 coding sequence is TGCAGTGCTAGAGATCCCGACCAACTCCGCTCCTACAATGAGCAGTTCTTC. Protein sequence: CSARDPDQLRSYNEQFF.

This clonotype was counted between two and nine times. This sequence joins TRBV6-1 and TRBJ1-5, with D unclear. V lost 4 bases and J lost 7, with 11 bases in between. This CDR3 comprises 13 residues. Germline V gene sequence: CDR1 MNHNS, CDR2 SASEGT. The CDR3 reads CASSVVERQPQHF. CDR3 in DNA: TGTGCCAGCAGTGTGGTCGAGAGGCAGCCCCAGCATTTT.

This clonotype was detected only once. The chain employs TRBV10-1 and TRBJ1-3; weak D call: TRBD1 (5 bases). This CDR3 spans 12 amino acids. From germline, CDR1 is WNHNN and CDR2 SYGVQD (reference sequence). The V and J ends lost 10 bases and 0 bases respectively, with 7 bases between them. CDR3 in DNA: TGCGCCACCGGGGCCTCTGGAAACACCATATATTTT. It encodes CATGASGNTIYF.

This clonotype was counted a few times. The rearrangement joins TRBV6-1 to TRBJ1-1; D unclear. Germline CDR1 is MNHNS and CDR2 is SASEGT. The CDR3 length is 15 residues. Trimming stripped 2 bases from V and 4 bases from J, with 14 bases between. The CDR3: CASSELAPKSTEAFF. CDR3 in DNA: TGTGCCAGCAGTGAACTCGCTCCCAAGTCCACTGAAGCTTTCTTT.

The chain uses TRBV7-8 and TRBJ1-5; a possible D gene is TRBD1 (6 bases). Trimming shortened V by 5 bases and J by 6 bases, and 11 bases separated the two germline ends. CDR3 length: 13 amino acids. The germline V gene has CDR1 SGHVS and CDR2 FQNEAQ. In DNA form, the CDR3 reads TGTGCCAGCAGCCTCACACAGGGTCAGCCCCAGCATTTT. Its translation: CASSLTQGQPQHF. The whole variable domain, filled in from reference TRBV7-8 and TRBJ1-5, reads GAGVSQSPRYKVAKRGQDVALRCDPISGHVSLFWYQQALGQGPEFLTYFQNEAQLDKSGLPSDRFFAERPEGSVSTLKIQRTQQEDSAVYLCASSLTQGQPQHFGDGTRLSIL.

The rearrangement uses TRBV4-1 and TRBJ1-1, with TRBD1 identical over 9 bases. Germline CDR1 and CDR2: MGHRA and YSYEKL. Germline trimming cut 6 bases from V and 5 bases from J; bases unmatched to any gene: 7. The CDR3 is made up of 14 amino acids. Here the CDR3 reads CASRNRGRGTEAFF. CDR3 bases: TGCGCCAGCAGGAACAGGGGGCGAGGGACTGAAGCTTTCTTT.

This clonotype was observed a single time. This sequence joins TRBV20-1 and TRBJ2-7; D is unresolved. The ends were cut back, 8 bases at V and 5 bases at J, with 22 bases in the middle. The CDR3 totals 14 residues. Germline lookup yields CDR1 DFQATT and CDR2 SNEGSKA (reference sequence). The CDR3 sequence is CSSLSSNSLHEQYF. CDR3 nucleotides: TGCAGTTCGCTCTCTAGTAACTCCCTCCACGAGCAGTACTTC.

The chain combines TRBV14 with TRBJ1-2; no clear D gene. Germline assignment: CDR1 SGHDN and CDR2 FVKESK. The CDR3 extends over 13 amino acids. The V and J ends lost 0 bases and 8 bases respectively, with 10 bases between them. The DNA of the CDR3 is TGTGCCAGCAGCCAAGATCTCGGTGGGGGCTACACCTTC. As protein: CASSQDLGGGYTF.

The rearrangement uses TRBV19 and TRBJ2-3, with 7 positions matching TRBD1. Trimming removed 3 bases from V and 2 bases from J; junction bases left unmatched: 5. Germline V gives CDR1 LNHDA, CDR2 SQIVND (reference sequence). This CDR3 contains 15 residues. The CDR3 nucleotides are TGTGCCAGTAGTATGTCGACAGGGCCCACAGATACGCAGTATTTT. Amino acid sequence: CASSMSTGPTDTQYF.

Here the CDR3 reads CASRSGTNTGELFF. The CDR3 bases are TGTGCCAGCAGGTCCGGGACAAACACCGGGGAGCTGTTTTTT. The chain combines TRBV2 with TRBJ2-2, with a possible D match to TRBD1 (6 bases). CDR1 and CDR2 (germline): SNHLY, FYNNEI. This CDR3 region has 14 residues. V was shortened by 6 bases and J by 2 bases, with 10 bases between the two germline ends.

The genes are TRBV29-1 and TRBJ2-2; the D gene could be TRBD1 or TRBD2 (5 bases each). This CDR3 contains 18 residues. Germline V gives CDR1 SQVTM, CDR2 ANQGSEA. Trimming shortened V by 5 bases and J by 0 bases, and 22 bases separated the two germline ends. The CDR3 sequence: CSVPEPSAGRSNTGELFF. In DNA, the CDR3 is TGCAGCGTTCCAGAGCCCTCCGCAGGGAGATCGAACACCGGGGAGCTGTTTTTT.

There are a few counts of this clonotype. This chain connects TRBV30 to TRBJ2-7, with TRBD1 matching over 10 bases. The germline V gene encodes CDR1 GTSNPN and CDR2 SVGIG (reference sequence). Germline trimming cut 7 bases from V and 5 bases from J; bases unmatched to any gene: 5. The CDR3 is made up of 12 amino acids. For the CDR3, the DNA is TGTGCCTCTGACAGGGGGCTCGACGAGCAGTACTTC. It codes for CASDRGLDEQYF.

This clonotype has more than one count but fewer than ten. The gene calls are TRBV15 and TRBJ1-4; D is undetermined. Looked up from germline, CDR1 is LNHNV and CDR2 is YYDKDF (reference sequence). The CDR3 has 15 residues. The V gene lost 3 bases and the J gene lost 7 bases, with 15 bases spanning the gap. The CDR3 sequence is CATSRGNREVEKLFF. The DNA for the CDR3 is TGTGCCACCAGCAGGGGCAATCGAGAGGTTGAAAAACTGTTTTTT.

Only one count was recorded for this clonotype. The chain joins TRBV2 to TRBJ1-5; possible D gene TRBD1, 6 bases. This CDR3 contains 14 residues. Between the trimmed V and J ends, which lost 6 bases and 0 bases, there was a span of 9 bases. Germline-derived CDR1 and CDR2 are SNHLY and FYNNEI. The CDR3 DNA reads as TGTGCCAGCAGAGGGACAAGTAGCAATCAGCCCCAGCATTTT. Translation gives CASRGTSSNQPQHF.

This chain's CDR3 is CASSYGTDPSTDTQYF. The CDR3 DNA follows: TGTGCCAGCAGCTACGGGACGGACCCAAGCACAGATACGCAGTATTTT. The rearrangement joins TRBV11-2 to TRBJ2-3; D could derive from TRBD1 or TRBD2 (5 bases each). The CDR3 sequence is 16 residues long. V gave up 4 bases and J gave up 0 bases, with 14 bases separating them. Germline V gene data show CDR1 as SGHAT and CDR2 as FQNNGV.

The rearrangement links TRBV19 to TRBJ1-2; 8 positions match TRBD1. The CDR3 loop spans 15 amino acids. V shed 5 bases and J 0 bases; nucleotides not matched to a gene: 5. CDR1 and CDR2 from the germline V gene are LNHDA and SQIVND (reference sequence). CDR3 region: CASSATGGTNYGYTF. For the CDR3, the DNA is TGTGCCAGTAGTGCCACAGGGGGAACTAACTATGGCTACACCTTC.

This clonotype was observed a few times. The V call is TRBV24-1, the J call TRBJ2-1; 7 bases are shared with TRBD1. The trim removed 3 bases at V and 3 bases at J, leaving 7 bases unmatched. The germline V gene encodes CDR1 KGHDR and CDR2 SFDVKD. The CDR3 contains 16 residues. CDR3 residues: CATSDRQGAIYNEQFF. CDR3 DNA: TGTGCCACCAGTGATCGACAGGGTGCCATCTACAATGAGCAGTTCTTC.

The gene calls are TRBV2 and TRBJ2-5; TRBD1 aligns across 11 bases. V shed 7 bases and J 5 bases; nucleotides not matched to a gene: 6. The CDR3 extends over 14 amino acids. Germline CDR1 is SNHLY and CDR2 is FYNNEI. The CDR3 DNA follows: TGTGCCAGCACCGGACAGGGGGCGAGGGAGACCCAGTACTTC. Residues: CASTGQGARETQYF. Complete variable domain (other parts from reference TRBV2 and TRBJ2-5): EPEVTQTPSHQVTQMGQEVILRCVPISNHLYFYWYRQILGQKVEFLVSFYNNEISEKSEIFDDQFSVERPDGSNFTLKIRSTKLEDSAMYFCASTGQGARETQYFGPGTRLLVL.

The V gene is TRBV10-3, the J gene TRBJ2-7, with D unclear. This CDR3 contains 12 residues. Germline V gene lookup returns CDR1 ENHRY and CDR2 SYGVKD. The V gene lost 4 bases and the J gene lost 7 bases, with 11 bases spanning the gap. CDR3 DNA: TGTGCCATCAGTGCTGGGGTGGGGGAGCAGTACTTC. It encodes CAISAGVGEQYF.

The sample holds a few counts of this clonotype. The chain links TRBV7-3 to TRBJ1-5, with TRBD1 identical over 8 bases. Trimming removed 4 bases from V and 3 bases from J; junction bases left unmatched: 11. The CDR3 length is 17 residues. Per the germline V gene, CDR1 is SGHTA and CDR2 is FQGTGA. CDR3 coding DNA: TGTGCCAGCAGCTATTATCCCCGGGACAGGTCCAATCAGCCCCAGCATTTT. Translating gives CASSYYPRDRSNQPQHF.

V gene TRBV20-1 combines with J gene TRBJ1-5, with D tentatively TRBD1 (5 bases). The V end lost 5 bases, the J end lost 2 bases, and 13 bases lay between the germline ends. Germline-derived CDR1 and CDR2 are DFQATT and SNEGSKA (reference sequence). This CDR3 has 14 residues. In nucleotides, the CDR3 is TGCAGTGCTGGAACAGGCACGGGCAATCAGCCCCAGCATTTT. Amino acid sequence: CSAGTGTGNQPQHF.

This chain joins TRBV15 and TRBJ1-6; D not certain. Between the trimmed V and J ends, which lost 1 base and 3 bases, there was a span of 16 bases. The CDR3 totals 18 residues. Germline V lookup: CDR1 LNHNV, CDR2 YYDKDF (reference sequence). The CDR3 sequence is CATSRVLGRAFYNSPLHF. The CDR3, as DNA: TGTGCCACCAGCAGAGTATTAGGTCGGGCGTTCTATAATTCACCCCTCCACTTT.

This clonotype has more than one count but fewer than ten. This chain joins TRBV6-1 and TRBJ2-7; D ambiguous. Trimming pared 10 bases from V and 1 base from J, leaving 11 bases between. The CDR3 is 12 amino acids. The germline CDR1 and CDR2 sequences are MNHNS and SASEGT. The CDR3 is CATSEYSYEQYF. The CDR3 nucleotides read TGTGCCACTTCGGAATATTCCTACGAGCAGTACTTC.

The V gene is TRBV5-4, the J gene TRBJ1-2; no firm D call. Looked up from germline, CDR1 is SGHNT and CDR2 is YYREEE (reference sequence). CDR3 size: 15 residues. Trimming removed 4 bases at V and 5 bases at J, with 18 bases between. CDR3 sequence: CASSPRHEGIYGYTF. CDR3 sequence (DNA): TGTGCCAGCAGCCCGCGACATGAGGGTATTTATGGCTACACCTTC.